A selection of T cell receptor beta chains follows, all from one sample in a study of shared clonotypes between healthy human individuals. Sequencing used immunoSEQ multiplex PCR; TCRdb keeps in-frame clones, though not all of them. This sample has approximately 1.9 million clones; about 94% occur once, and the top ten carry about 1.7%. Material for sequencing was naive CD8+ T cells from PBMCs. These receptor sequences come from a young man in good health. Some clones in this sample may be carry-over from other donors' samples. CDR3s include the opening cysteine and the closing phenylalanine or tryptophan. A D gene is named only where the DNA matches it firmly. The listing skips clone size in some rows; elsewhere it reads once, few, many or a size class.

abundance	d_gene	v_gene	j_gene	CDR3aa	CDR3nt
.	TRBD1	TRBV25-1	TRBJ1-6	CASSGGRDRESPLHF	TGTGCCAGCAGTGGGGGCCGGGACAGGGAATCACCCCTCCACTTT
.	.	TRBV5-1	TRBJ2-3	CASSSRDGGEDTQYF	TGCGCCAGCAGCTCCCGGGACGGCGGGGAAGATACGCAGTATTTT
.	TRBD1	TRBV6-6	TRBJ1-2	CASSATGNYGYTF	TGTGCCAGCAGTGCGACAGGGAACTATGGCTACACCTTC
.	.	TRBV27	TRBJ2-7	CASSPSLYEQYF	TGTGCCAGCAGTCCCTCCCTCTACGAGCAGTACTTC
.	.	TRBV11-2	TRBJ2-5	CASSLVGSLGETQYF	TGTGCCAGCAGCTTAGTGGGCTCCTTGGGGGAGACCCAGTACTTC
.	.	TRBV5-1	TRBJ1-2	CASSLFPENNYGYTF	TGCGCCAGCAGCTTGTTTCCAGAAAATAACTATGGCTACACCTTC
.	TRBD1	TRBV5-6	TRBJ2-7	CASSFGQGEQYF	TGTGCCAGCAGTTTCGGACAGGGCGAGCAGTACTTC
.	.	TRBV28	TRBJ1-6	CASRAPGVWGNSPLHF	TGTGCCAGCAGAGCACCCGGGGTATGGGGCAATTCACCCCTCCACTTT
.	TRBD2	TRBV15	TRBJ2-2	CATSRGVGLAIMTGELFF	TGTGCCACCAGCAGAGGAGTGGGACTAGCCATTATGACCGGGGAGCTGTTTTTT
few	.	TRBV6-1	TRBJ1-4	CASSEARKLFF	TGTGCCAGCAGTGAAGCTCGAAAACTGTTTTTT
.	TRBD2	TRBV4-1	TRBJ2-3	CASSQDARLAGSTDTQYF	TGCGCCAGCAGCCAAGATGCTCGACTAGCGGGTTCCACAGATACGCAGTATTTT
.	.	TRBV28	TRBJ2-7	CASSYAEIYEQYF	TGTGCCAGCAGTTATGCAGAAATTTACGAGCAGTACTTC
.	TRBD1	TRBV5-1	TRBJ1-2	CASSLSWDRVNYGYTF	TGCGCCAGCAGCTTATCTTGGGACAGGGTTAACTATGGCTACACCTTC
.	TRBD1	TRBV6-6	TRBJ2-7	CASSYGDSPYEQYF	TGTGCCAGCAGTTACGGGGACAGCCCTTACGAGCAGTACTTC
.	.	TRBV9	TRBJ2-3	CASTPKWTGDDTQYF	TGTGCCAGCACCCCAAAATGGACCGGGGATGATACGCAGTATTTT
.	TRBD1	TRBV28	TRBJ1-4	CASRTTGGSGEKLFF	TGTGCCAGCAGAACCACAGGGGGGTCGGGGGAAAAACTGTTTTTT
.	TRBD2	TRBV11-3	TRBJ2-5	CASSLSGSGETQYF	TGTGCCAGCAGCCTTAGCGGGAGCGGAGAGACCCAGTACTTC
.	.	TRBV13	TRBJ1-2	CASSSPGAQNGYTF	TGTGCCAGCAGCTCCCCCGGGGCGCAGAATGGCTACACCTTC
.	TRBD1	TRBV28	TRBJ2-7	CASSLRRQGEQYF	TGTGCCAGCAGTTTACGTAGACAGGGCGAGCAGTACTTC
.	.	TRBV11-2	TRBJ1-1	CASSLYPPYGPKYTEAFF	TGTGCCAGCAGCTTATATCCACCTTACGGGCCAAAGTACACTGAAGCTTTCTTT
once	.	TRBV19	TRBJ2-7	CASSFRGASYEQYF	TGTGCCAGTAGTTTCCGGGGGGCGTCCTACGAGCAGTACTTC
.	.	TRBV27	TRBJ1-1	CASAAGWGSEAFF	TGTGCCAGCGCTGCGGGCTGGGGCTCTGAAGCTTTCTTT
.	.	TRBV19	TRBJ2-6	CASSIVMMSGANVLTF	TGTGCCAGTAGTATAGTTATGATGAGCGGGGCCAACGTCCTGACTTTC
.	TRBD2	TRBV2	TRBJ2-1	CASSGEREYGNEQFF	TGTGCCAGCAGTGGAGAGCGGGAGTACGGCAATGAGCAGTTCTTC
.	.	TRBV2	TRBJ1-2	CASSEALEGVHGYTF	TGTGCCAGCAGTGAAGCGCTTGAAGGGGTGCACGGCTACACCTTC
.	TRBD2	TRBV28	TRBJ2-7	CASSPLAGAITYEQYF	TGTGCCAGCAGTCCCCTAGCGGGAGCGATTACCTACGAGCAGTACTTC
few	.	TRBV7-9	TRBJ1-3	CASRPRELSGNTIYF	TGTGCCAGCAGACCTAGGGAACTCTCTGGAAACACCATATATTTT
.	TRBD2	TRBV10-3	TRBJ2-1	CAISELSNRLAGVVEQFF	TGTGCCATCAGTGAGCTCTCTAATCGACTAGCGGGAGTCGTTGAGCAGTTCTTC
.	TRBD1	TRBV4-3	TRBJ1-2	CASSQVNTGEAGYTF	TGCGCCAGCAGCCAAGTAAATACAGGGGAAGCCGGCTACACCTTC
.	TRBD1	TRBV15	TRBJ2-7	CATSAGQGTYEQYF	TGTGCCACCAGCGCGGGACAGGGGACCTACGAGCAGTACTTC
.	.	TRBV7-7	TRBJ2-1	CASSLEVLGNEQFF	TGTGCCAGCAGCTTAGAAGTTCTGGGCAATGAGCAGTTCTTC
once	TRBD1	TRBV9	TRBJ2-7	CASSVAGTGFAEQYF	TGTGCCAGCAGCGTGGCCGGGACAGGGTTTGCCGAGCAGTACTTC
.	.	TRBV2	TRBJ1-3	CASSTGFSGNTIYF	TGTGCCAGCAGTACAGGGTTCTCTGGAAACACCATATATTTT
.	TRBD2	TRBV11-3	TRBJ2-5	CASSQGGSGAEVQETQYF	TGTGCCAGCAGCCAAGGGGGTAGCGGGGCAGAAGTCCAAGAGACCCAGTACTTC